This T cell receptor beta chain was retrieved from a study of T cell responses to AZD1222 COVID-19 vaccine. Germline V lookup: CDR1 MNHEY, CDR2 SVGAGI. The ends were cut back, 0 bases at V and 6 bases at J, with 14 bases in the middle. The CDR3 consists of 16 residues. The method was immunoSEQ multiplex PCR; TCRdb's version includes in-frame clones alone and lacks a portion of them. The sample includes under 150,000 clones, roughly nine tenths of them seen just once. With regard to this clone: Its antigen is undetermined.

Findings and limits, study-wide: Most donors were white British and more were female, and clonal diversity was possibly underestimated.

The gene calls are TRBV6-5 and TRBJ2-2; maybe TRBD1 (6 bases). This sequence originates from an adult in good health. The source was peripheral blood, collected on day 0 of AZD1222 vaccination. The CDR3 loop reads CASSYSTGWGPGELFF. As DNA, the CDR3 is TGTGCCAGCAGTTACTCTACGGGATGGGGGCCCGGGGAGCTGTTTTTT.